This entry is about one T cell receptor beta chain. The sample is drawn from a study of blood T cell repertoires in COVID-19. The overall study: Material from acute and convalescent COVID-19 was sourced from the United States, Italy and Spain. Sample material is recorded as cDNA or gDNA derived from T cells, B-cell-depleted T cells, or PBMCs.

CDR1 and CDR2 (germline): LNHNV, YYDKDF (reference sequence). Trimming cost V 1 base and J 10 bases; bases outside gene matches: 10. The CDR3 has 16 amino acids. Assay used: immunoSEQ multiplex PCR; TCRdb lists only in-frame clones, some missing. Found here are 200,000 to 250,000 clones, around nine tenths of them singletons; the top ten hold under 2.5%. Cohorts were assigned according to the clinical history that participants reported. This receptor was obtained from a young woman who had recovered from COVID-19. This chain joins TRBV15 and TRBJ1-6; 7 nucleotides align to TRBD1. The specimen was PBMCs or T cells enriched from blood (not recorded which). The CDR3 loop is CATSRGDREVGSPLHF. The CDR3 DNA reads as TGTGCCACCAGCAGAGGAGACAGGGAAGTTGGCTCACCCCTCCACTTT.